The T cell receptor (beta chain) under discussion was sequenced for a study of PD-L1 blockade in urothelial cancer. In the study overall: Blood drawn 3 weeks (second dose) and 6 weeks after treatment start was analyzed. Counts from blood samples showed a median of about 150,000 T cells.

Here immunoSEQ multiplex PCR was the method, and the copy in TCRdb shows in-frame clones only, minus some. The repertoire holds about 56,000 clones, with 65% to 90% as singletons. As concerns this clone: Its matching antigen is unknown.

The time point: pretreatment peripheral blood. Study-wide results and limits: Durable-benefit patients had greater expansion of tumor-associated blood clones at 3 weeks.

The CDR3 is made up of 14 amino acids. Germline assignment: CDR1 MNHEY and CDR2 SVGAGI. With V trimmed by 10 bases and J by 4 bases, 11 bases remained unmatched. This TCR was recovered from a man in his 70s with urothelial cancer. This chain uses TRBV6-5 with TRBJ1-2, with 8 bases lining up with TRBD1. Sequenced material: PBMCs, taken around atezolizumab (anti-PD-L1) treatment. CDR3 amino acids: CATAQGALSYGYTF. For the CDR3, the DNA is TGTGCCACCGCCCAGGGGGCTCTGAGCTATGGCTACACCTTC.